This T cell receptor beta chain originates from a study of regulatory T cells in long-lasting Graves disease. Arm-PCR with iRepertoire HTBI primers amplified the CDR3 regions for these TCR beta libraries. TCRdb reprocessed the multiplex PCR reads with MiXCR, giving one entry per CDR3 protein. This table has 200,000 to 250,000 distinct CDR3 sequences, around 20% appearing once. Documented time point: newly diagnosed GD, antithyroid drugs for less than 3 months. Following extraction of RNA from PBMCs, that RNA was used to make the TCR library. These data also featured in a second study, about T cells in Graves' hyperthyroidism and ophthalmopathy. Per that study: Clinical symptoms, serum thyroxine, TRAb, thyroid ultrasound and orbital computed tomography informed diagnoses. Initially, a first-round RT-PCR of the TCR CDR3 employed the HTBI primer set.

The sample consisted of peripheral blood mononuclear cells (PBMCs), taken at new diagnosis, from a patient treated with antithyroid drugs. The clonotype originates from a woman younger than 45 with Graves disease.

CDR3 nucleotides: TGTGCCAGCAGTGAAGTACCCTTGGGTGAGCAGTTCTTC. The encoded protein is CASSEVPLGEQFF. V usage is TRBV6-2 or TRBV6-3 and J usage is TRBJ2-1; no clear D gene. Germline CDR1 is MNHEY and CDR2 is SVGEGT. The V end was cut by 5 bases, the J end by 9 bases, with 14 bases between. The CDR3 has 13 residues.